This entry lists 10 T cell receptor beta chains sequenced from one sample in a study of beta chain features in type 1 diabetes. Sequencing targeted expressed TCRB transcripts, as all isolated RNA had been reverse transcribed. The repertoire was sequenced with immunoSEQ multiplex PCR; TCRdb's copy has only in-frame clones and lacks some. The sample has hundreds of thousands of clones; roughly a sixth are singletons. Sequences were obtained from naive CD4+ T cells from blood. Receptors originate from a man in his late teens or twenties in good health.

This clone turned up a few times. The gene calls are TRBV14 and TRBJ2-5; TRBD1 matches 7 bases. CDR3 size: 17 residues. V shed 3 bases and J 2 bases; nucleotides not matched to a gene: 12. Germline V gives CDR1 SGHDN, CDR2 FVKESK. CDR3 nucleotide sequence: TGTGCCAGCAGCCATTTATACGGGACAGCGACTCAAGAGACCCAGTACTTC. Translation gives CASSHLYGTATQETQYF.

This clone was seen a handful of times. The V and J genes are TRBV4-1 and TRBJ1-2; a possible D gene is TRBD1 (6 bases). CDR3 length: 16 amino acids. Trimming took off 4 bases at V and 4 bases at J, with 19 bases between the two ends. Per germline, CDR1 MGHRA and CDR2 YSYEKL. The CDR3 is CASSLPGQTGFYGYTF. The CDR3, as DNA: TGCGCCAGCAGCCTCCCCGGCCAAACAGGGTTCTATGGCTACACCTTC.

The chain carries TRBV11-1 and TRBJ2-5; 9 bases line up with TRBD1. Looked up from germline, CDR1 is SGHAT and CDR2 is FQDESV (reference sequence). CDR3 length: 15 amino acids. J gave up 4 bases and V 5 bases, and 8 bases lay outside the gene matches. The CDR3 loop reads CASSLSGQGRETQYF. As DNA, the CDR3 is TGTGCCAGCAGCCTGTCGGGACAGGGAAGAGAGACCCAGTACTTC.

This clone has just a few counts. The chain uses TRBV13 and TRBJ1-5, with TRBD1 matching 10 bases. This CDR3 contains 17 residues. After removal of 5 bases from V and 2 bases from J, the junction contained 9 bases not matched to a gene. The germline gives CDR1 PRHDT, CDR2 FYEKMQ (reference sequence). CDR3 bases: TGTGCCAGCAGCACAACCCGGGACAGGGGACGCAATCAGCCCCAGCATTTT. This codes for CASSTTRDRGRNQPQHF.

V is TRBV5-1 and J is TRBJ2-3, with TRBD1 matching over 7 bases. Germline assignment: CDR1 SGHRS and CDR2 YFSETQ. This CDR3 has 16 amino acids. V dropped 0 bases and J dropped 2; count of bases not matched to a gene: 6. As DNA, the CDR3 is TGCGCCAGCAGCTTGGTAGGGGGACAGATCACAGATACGCAGTATTTT. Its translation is CASSLVGGQITDTQYF.

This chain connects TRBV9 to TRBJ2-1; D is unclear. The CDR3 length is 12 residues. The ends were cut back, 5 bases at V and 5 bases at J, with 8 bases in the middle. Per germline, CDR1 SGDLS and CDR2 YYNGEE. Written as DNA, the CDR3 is TGTGCCAGCAGTTATGGTGACAATGAGCAGTTCTTC. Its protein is CASSYGDNEQFF.

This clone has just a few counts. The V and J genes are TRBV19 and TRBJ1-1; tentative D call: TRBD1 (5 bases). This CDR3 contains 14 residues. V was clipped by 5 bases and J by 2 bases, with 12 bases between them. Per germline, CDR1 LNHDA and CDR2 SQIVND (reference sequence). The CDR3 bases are TGTGCCAGTAGTCCTGGGGGGAGCAACACTGAAGCTTTCTTT. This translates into CASSPGGSNTEAFF.

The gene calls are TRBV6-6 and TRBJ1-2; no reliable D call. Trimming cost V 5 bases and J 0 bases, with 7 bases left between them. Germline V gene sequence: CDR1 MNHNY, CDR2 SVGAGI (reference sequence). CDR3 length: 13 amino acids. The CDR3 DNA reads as TGTGCCAGCAGTGCCACACCTAACTATGGCTACACCTTC. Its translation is CASSATPNYGYTF.

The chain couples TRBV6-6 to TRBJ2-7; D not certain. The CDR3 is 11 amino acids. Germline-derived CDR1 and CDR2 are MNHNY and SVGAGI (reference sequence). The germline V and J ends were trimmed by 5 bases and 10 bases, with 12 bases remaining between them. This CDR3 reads CASSNLQGQYF. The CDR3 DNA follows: TGTGCCAGCAGTAACCTACAAGGCCAGTACTTC.

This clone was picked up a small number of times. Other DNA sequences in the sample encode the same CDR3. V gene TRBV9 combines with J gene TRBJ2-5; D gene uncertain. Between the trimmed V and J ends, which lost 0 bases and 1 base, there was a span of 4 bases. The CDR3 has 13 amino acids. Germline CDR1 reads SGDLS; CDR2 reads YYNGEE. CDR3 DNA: TGTGCCAGCAGCGTAGGCCTCCAAGAGACCCAGTACTTC. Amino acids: CASSVGLQETQYF.